These 8 T cell receptor beta chains came from one sample sequenced in a study of molecular identifiers for immune sequencing clone quantification. TCRdb ran MiXCR on the PCR reads and lists one entry per CDR3 protein. The sample carries a few hundred thousand distinct CDR3 sequences, 25% recorded once. Sequencing input: naive CD8+ T cells from blood, with Jurkat cell RNA spiked in. Subset defined: FACS-sorted CD8+CD4-CCR7+CD45RA+ naive T cells. The receptors derive from a human donor in good health. Some libraries in this study had Jurkat cell RNA spiked in.

To note about this clonotype: One base away lies a much larger clone, so this may be a sequencing read error. The genes are TRBV4-3 and TRBJ2-7, with TRBD2 as a possible D gene (6 bases). CDR1 and CDR2 from the germline V gene are LGHNA and YSLEER. This CDR3 spans 16 amino acids. V lost 4 bases and J lost 4, with 20 bases in between. The CDR3 nucleotides read TGCGCCAGCAGCCTTTGGGGAGCTTGCGGGGATTACGAGCAGTACTTC. The encoded protein is CASSLWGACGDYEQYF.

This clonotype was detected only a few times. The V gene is TRBV6-6, the J gene TRBJ1-5; D remains unclear. V lost 6 bases, J lost 0 bases, and 9 bases lay in between. CDR1 is MNHNY, CDR2 SVGAGI, per germline (reference sequence). This CDR3 comprises 14 residues. CDR3 loop: CASSLFNSNQPQHF. The CDR3 bases are TGTGCCAGCAGCCTCTTCAATAGCAATCAGCCCCAGCATTTT.

The rearrangement uses TRBV20-1 and TRBJ2-2, with 7 bases matching TRBD1. The ends lost 0 bases at V and 3 bases at J; junction bases unmatched: 4. In germline, CDR1 is DFQATT, CDR2 SNEGSKA (reference sequence). The CDR3 totals 15 residues. CDR3 sequence reads: CSARDLGQDTGELFF. The CDR3 DNA sequence: TGCAGTGCTAGAGATCTCGGACAGGACACCGGGGAGCTGTTTTTT.

This clonotype was found many times. The rearrangement joins TRBV7-9 to TRBJ1-2; 10 nucleotides align to TRBD1. The CDR3 is 16 amino acids. Losses at the gene ends were 1 base for V and 3 bases for J; bases not matched to a gene: 5. Germline CDR1 is SEHNR and CDR2 is FQNEAQ (reference sequence). The CDR3 sequence is CASSLEGQGKDYGYTF. The CDR3 nucleotides read TGTGCCAGCAGCTTAGAGGGACAGGGGAAGGACTATGGCTACACCTTC.

This clonotype showed up many times. The chain is built from TRBV6-5 and TRBJ2-6; D might be TRBD1 (5 bases). The germline V and J ends were trimmed by 0 bases and 1 base, with 13 bases remaining between them. The CDR3 loop spans 18 amino acids. CDR1 and CDR2 from the germline V gene are MNHEY and SVGAGI. Here the CDR3 reads CASSYSRGETSGANVLTF. The CDR3 DNA follows: TGTGCCAGCAGTTACTCAAGGGGCGAAACATCTGGGGCCAACGTCCTGACTTTC.

This clonotype was counted at least ten times. The V and J genes are TRBV20-1 and TRBJ2-7, with D hard to call. Germline CDR1 reads DFQATT; CDR2 reads SNEGSKA (reference sequence). The V gene lost 3 bases and the J gene lost 6 bases, with 9 bases spanning the gap. The CDR3 contains 11 residues. DNA for the CDR3: TGCAGTGCTAGTTCTAGTCTCGAGCAGTACTTC. Protein product: CSASSSLEQYF.

The table lists this clonotype with a few counts. The chain links TRBV19 to TRBJ1-1; a weak D match, TRBD1 (5 bases). This CDR3 region has 13 residues. From germline, CDR1 is LNHDA and CDR2 SQIVND (reference sequence). V lost 1 base, J lost 4 bases, and 7 bases lay in between. CDR3: CASSIGGSTEAFF. The DNA for the CDR3 is TGTGCCAGTAGTATAGGGGGGAGCACTGAAGCTTTCTTT. The full variable domain, with the rest looked up from reference TRBV19 and TRBJ1-1, is DGGITQSPKYLFRKEGQNVTLSCEQNLNHDAMYWYRQDPGQGLRLIYYSQIVNDFQKGDIAEGYSVSREKKESFPLTVTSAQKNPTAFYLCASSIGGSTEAFFGQGTRLTVV.

This clonotype was counted only a few times. Because it lacks the conserved phenylalanine or tryptophan at the end, this CDR3 is likely a read error. The chain couples TRBV19 to TRBJ2-7, with unresolved D. The CDR3 is 13 amino acids. Germline CDR1 LNHDA, CDR2 SQIVND (reference sequence). V dropped 3 bases and J dropped 2 bases, with 8 bases sitting between them. This CDR3 is CASSMKTAYEQYL. Written as DNA, the CDR3 is TGTGCCAGTAGTATGAAGACGGCCTACGAGCAGTACCTC.